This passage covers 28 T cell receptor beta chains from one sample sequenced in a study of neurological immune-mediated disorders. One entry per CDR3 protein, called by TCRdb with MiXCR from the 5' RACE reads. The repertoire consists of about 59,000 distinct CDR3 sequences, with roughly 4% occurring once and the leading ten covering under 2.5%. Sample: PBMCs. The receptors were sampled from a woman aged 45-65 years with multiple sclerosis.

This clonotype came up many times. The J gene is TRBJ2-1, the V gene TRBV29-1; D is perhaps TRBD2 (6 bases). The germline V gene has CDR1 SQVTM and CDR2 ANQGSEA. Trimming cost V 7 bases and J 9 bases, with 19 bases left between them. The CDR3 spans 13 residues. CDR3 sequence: CSGARAPGSEQFF. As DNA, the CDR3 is TGCAGCGGTGCCCGGGCCCCCGGGAGTGAGCAGTTCTTC.

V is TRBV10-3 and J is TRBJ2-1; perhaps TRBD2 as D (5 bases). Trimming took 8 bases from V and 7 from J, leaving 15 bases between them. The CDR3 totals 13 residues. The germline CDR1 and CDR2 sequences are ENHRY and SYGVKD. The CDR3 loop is CAIGSTRENEQFF. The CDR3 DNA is TGTGCCATCGGATCTACTAGGGAAAATGAGCAGTTCTTC.

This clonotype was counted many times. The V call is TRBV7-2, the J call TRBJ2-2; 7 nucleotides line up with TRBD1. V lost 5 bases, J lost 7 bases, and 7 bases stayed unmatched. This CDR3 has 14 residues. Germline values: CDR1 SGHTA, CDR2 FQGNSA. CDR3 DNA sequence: TGTGCCAGCAGCGCAACAGGGGCGGGCGGGGAGCTGTTTTTT. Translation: CASSATGAGGELFF.

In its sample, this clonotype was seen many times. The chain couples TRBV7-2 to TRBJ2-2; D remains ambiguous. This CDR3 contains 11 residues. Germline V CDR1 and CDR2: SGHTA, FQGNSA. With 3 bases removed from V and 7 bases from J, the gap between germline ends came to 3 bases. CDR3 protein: CASSFLGELFF. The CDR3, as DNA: TGTGCCAGCAGCTTTCTCGGGGAGCTGTTTTTT.

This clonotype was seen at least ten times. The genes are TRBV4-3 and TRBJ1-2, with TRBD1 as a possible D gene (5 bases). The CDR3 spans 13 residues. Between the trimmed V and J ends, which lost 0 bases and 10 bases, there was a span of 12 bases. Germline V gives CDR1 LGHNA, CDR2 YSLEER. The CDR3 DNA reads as TGCGCCAGCAGCCAAGATCCTAGGGACGACTACACCTTC. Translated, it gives CASSQDPRDDYTF.

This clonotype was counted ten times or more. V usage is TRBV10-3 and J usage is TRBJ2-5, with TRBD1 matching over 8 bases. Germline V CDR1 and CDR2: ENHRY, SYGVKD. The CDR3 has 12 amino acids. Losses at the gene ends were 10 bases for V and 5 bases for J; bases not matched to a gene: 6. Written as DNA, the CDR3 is TGTGCCAGCGGACAGGGTCCGGAGACCCAGTACTTC. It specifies CASGQGPETQYF.

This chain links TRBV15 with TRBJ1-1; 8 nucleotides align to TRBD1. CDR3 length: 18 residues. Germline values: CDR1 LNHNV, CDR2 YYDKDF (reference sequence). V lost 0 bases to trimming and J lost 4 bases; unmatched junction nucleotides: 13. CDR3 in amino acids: CATSRDKPLRDRGTEAFF. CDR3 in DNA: TGTGCCACCAGCAGAGATAAGCCGCTAAGAGACAGGGGCACTGAAGCTTTCTTT.

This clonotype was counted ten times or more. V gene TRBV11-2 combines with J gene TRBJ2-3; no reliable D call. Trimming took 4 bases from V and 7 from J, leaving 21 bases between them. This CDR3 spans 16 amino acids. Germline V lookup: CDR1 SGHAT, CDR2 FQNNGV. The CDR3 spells CASSSLDLNSLYTQYF. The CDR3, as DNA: TGTGCCAGCAGCTCGCTAGACCTAAATTCGCTGTATACGCAGTATTTT.

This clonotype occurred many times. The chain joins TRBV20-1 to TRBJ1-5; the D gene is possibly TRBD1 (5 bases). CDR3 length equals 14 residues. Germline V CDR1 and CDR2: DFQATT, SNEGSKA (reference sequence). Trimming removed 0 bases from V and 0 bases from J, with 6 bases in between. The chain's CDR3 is CSARDGGSNQPQHF. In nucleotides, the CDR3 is TGCAGTGCTAGAGATGGGGGTAGCAATCAGCCCCAGCATTTT.

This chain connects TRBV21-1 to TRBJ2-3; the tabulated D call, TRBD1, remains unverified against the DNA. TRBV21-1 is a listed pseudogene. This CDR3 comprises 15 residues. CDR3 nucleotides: TGTGCCAGCAGGGGACGCGGTACTAGCACAGATACGCAGTATTTT. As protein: CASRGRGTSTDTQYF.

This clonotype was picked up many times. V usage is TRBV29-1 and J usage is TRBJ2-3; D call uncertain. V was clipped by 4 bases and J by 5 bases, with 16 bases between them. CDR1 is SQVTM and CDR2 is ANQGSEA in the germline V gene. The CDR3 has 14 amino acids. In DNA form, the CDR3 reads TGCAGCGTTGCCTCAGATTACGGGCAAGATACGCAGTATTTT. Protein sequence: CSVASDYGQDTQYF.

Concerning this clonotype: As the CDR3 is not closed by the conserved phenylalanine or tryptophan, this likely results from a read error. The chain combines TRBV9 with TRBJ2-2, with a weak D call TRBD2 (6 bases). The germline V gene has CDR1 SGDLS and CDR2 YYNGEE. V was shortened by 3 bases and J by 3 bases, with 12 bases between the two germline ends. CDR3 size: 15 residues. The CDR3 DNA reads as TGTGCCAGCAGCGGAAACTGGGGGGACACCGGGGAGCTGTTTCTT. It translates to CASSGNWGDTGELFL.

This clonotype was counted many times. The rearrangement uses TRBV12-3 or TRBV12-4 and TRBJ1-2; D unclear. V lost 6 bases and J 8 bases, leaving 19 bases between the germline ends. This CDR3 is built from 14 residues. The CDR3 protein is CASSPSGPRGGYTF. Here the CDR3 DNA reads TGTGCCAGCAGCCCCTCCGGGCCCCGAGGCGGCTACACCTTC.

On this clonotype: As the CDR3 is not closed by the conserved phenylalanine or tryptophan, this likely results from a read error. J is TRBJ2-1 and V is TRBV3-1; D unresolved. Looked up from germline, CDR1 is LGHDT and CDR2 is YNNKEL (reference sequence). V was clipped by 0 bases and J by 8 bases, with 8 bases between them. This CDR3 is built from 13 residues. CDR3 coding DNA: TGTGCCAGCAGCCAAGATTTGGGGTATGAGCAGTTCAAC. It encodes CASSQDLGYEQFN.

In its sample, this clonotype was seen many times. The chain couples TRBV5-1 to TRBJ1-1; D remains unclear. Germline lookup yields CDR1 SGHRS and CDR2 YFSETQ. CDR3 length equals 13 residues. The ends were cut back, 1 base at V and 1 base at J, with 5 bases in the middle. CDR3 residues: CASSLNPNTEAFF. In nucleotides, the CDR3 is TGCGCCAGCAGCTTGAACCCGAACACTGAAGCTTTCTTT.

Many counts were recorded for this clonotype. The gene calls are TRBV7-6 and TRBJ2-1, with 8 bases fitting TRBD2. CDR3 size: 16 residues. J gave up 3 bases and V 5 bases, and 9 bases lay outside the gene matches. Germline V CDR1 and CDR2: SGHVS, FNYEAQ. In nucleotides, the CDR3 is TGTGCCAGCAGCCCCATTAGCGGGACCCACTACAATGAGCAGTTCTTC. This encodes CASSPISGTHYNEQFF.

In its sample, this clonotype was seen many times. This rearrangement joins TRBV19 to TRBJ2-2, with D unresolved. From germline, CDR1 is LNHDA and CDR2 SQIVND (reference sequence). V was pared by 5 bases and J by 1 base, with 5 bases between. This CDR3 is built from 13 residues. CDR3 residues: CASSSQNTGELFF. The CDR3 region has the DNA TGTGCCAGTAGTTCCCAGAACACCGGGGAGCTGTTTTTT.

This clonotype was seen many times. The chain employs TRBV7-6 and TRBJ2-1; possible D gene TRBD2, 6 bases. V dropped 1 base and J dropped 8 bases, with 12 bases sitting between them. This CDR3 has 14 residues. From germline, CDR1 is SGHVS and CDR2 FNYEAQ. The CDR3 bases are TGTGCCAGCAGCTTAGTCGGCGGGACGGATGAGCAGTTCTTC. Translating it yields CASSLVGGTDEQFF.

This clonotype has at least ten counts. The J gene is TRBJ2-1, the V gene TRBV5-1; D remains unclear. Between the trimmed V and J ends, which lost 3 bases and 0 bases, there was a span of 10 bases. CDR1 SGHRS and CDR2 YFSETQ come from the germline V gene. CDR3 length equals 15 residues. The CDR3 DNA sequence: TGCGCCAGCAGCTGGACCGCGAGCTCCTACAATGAGCAGTTCTTC. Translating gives CASSWTASSYNEQFF.

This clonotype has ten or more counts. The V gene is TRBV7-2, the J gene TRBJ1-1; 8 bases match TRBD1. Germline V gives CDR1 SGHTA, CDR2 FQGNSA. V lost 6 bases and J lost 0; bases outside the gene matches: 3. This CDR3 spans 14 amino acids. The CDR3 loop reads CASSKDRVNTEAFF. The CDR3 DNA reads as TGTGCCAGCAGTAAGGACAGGGTGAACACTGAAGCTTTCTTT.

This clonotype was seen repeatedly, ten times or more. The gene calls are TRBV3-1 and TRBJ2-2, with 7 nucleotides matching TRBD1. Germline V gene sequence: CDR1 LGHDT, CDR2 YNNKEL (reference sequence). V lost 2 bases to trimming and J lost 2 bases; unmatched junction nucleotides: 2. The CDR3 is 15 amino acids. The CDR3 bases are TGTGCCAGCAGCCAATGGGACAGCAACACCGGGGAGCTGTTTTTT. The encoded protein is CASSQWDSNTGELFF. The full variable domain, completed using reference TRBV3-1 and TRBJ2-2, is DTAVSQTPKYLVTQMGNDKSIKCEQNLGHDTMYWYKQDSKKFLKIMFSYNNKELIINETVPNRFSPKSPDKAHLNLHINSLELGDSAVYFCASSQWDSNTGELFFGEGSRLTVL.

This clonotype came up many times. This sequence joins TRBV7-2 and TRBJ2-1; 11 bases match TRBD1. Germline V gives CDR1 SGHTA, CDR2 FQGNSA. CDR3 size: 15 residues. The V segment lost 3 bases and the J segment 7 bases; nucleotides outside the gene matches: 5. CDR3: CASSLDRGHLNEQFF. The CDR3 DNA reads TGTGCCAGCAGCTTGGACAGGGGGCATTTAAATGAGCAGTTCTTC.

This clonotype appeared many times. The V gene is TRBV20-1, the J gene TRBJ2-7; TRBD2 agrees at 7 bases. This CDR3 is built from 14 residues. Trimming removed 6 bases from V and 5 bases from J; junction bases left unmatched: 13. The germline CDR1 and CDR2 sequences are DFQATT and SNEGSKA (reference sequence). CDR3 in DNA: TGCAGTGCCCGGCGGGGCGGGAGTACCCACGAGCAGTACTTC. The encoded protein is CSARRGGSTHEQYF.

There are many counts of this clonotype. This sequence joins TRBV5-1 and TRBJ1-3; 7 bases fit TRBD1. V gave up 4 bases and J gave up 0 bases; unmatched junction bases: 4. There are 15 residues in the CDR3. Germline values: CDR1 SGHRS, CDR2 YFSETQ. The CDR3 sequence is CASSTGQLSGNTIYF. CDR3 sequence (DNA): TGCGCCAGCAGCACGGGACAGCTCTCTGGAAACACCATATATTTT.

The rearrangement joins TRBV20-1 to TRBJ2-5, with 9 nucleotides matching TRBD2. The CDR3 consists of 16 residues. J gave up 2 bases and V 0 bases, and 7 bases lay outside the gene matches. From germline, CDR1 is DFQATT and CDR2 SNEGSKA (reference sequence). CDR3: CSARDGLAGLQETQYF. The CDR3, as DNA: TGCAGTGCTAGAGATGGCCTAGCGGGATTACAAGAGACCCAGTACTTC.

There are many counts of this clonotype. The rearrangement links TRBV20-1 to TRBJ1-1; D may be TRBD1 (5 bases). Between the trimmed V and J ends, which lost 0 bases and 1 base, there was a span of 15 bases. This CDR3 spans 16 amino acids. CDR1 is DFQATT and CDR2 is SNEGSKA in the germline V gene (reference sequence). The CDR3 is CSARDGVVGTNTEAFF. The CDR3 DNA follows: TGCAGTGCTAGAGACGGGGTGGTCGGGACGAACACTGAAGCTTTCTTT.

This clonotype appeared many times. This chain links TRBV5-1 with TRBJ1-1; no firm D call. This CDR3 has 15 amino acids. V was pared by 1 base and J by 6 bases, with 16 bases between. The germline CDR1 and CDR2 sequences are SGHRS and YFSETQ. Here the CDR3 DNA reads TGCGCCAGCAGCTTGCTGGGTTTAGTCGGCGCTGAAGCTTTCTTT. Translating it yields CASSLLGLVGAEAFF.

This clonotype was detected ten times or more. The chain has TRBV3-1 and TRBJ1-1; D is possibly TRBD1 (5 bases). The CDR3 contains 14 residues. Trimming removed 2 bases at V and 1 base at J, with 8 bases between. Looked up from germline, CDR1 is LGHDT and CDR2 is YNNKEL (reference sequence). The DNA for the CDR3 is TGTGCCAGCAGCCAATCTGGGGGGAACACTGAAGCTTTCTTT. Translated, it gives CASSQSGGNTEAFF.